The 29 T cell receptor beta chains in this list originate from one sample, sequenced in a study of regulatory T cells in long-lasting Graves disease. Described time point: persistent/refractory GD, antithyroid drugs over 5 years with positive TRAb. Generation of the TCR library employed RNA extracted from PBMCs. Library construction for TCR beta used iRepertoire HTBI primers and Arm-PCR of CDR3 regions. In TCRdb, the multiplex PCR reads were re-called with MiXCR into one record per CDR3 protein. The sample contains about half a million distinct CDR3 sequences, around a fifth of which appear only once. The sequencing used peripheral blood mononuclear cells (PBMCs), collected when the disease was refractory, from a patient treated with antithyroid drugs. The source is a female donor with Graves disease.

This clonotype appeared a few times. J is TRBJ1-4 and V is TRBV6-2 or TRBV6-3; no reliable D call. There are 13 residues in the CDR3. Per germline, CDR1 MNHEY and CDR2 SVGEGT. Trimming left V 1 base short and J 8 bases short, with 8 bases between. CDR3 sequence: CASSYLGGEKLFF. CDR3 sequence (DNA): TGTGCCAGCAGTTACTTGGGAGGAGAAAAACTGTTTTTT.

Ten or more counts support this clonotype. The chain joins TRBV28 to TRBJ2-7; 7 bases are shared with TRBD2. Germline V lookup: CDR1 MDHEN, CDR2 SYDVKM. Trimming removed 2 bases from V and 6 bases from J; junction bases left unmatched: 7. This CDR3 is built from 14 residues. The CDR3 DNA is TGTGCCAGCAGTTTACTCGGGGGGTCCAGCGAGCAGTACTTC. Its translation is CASSLLGGSSEQYF.

The chain combines TRBV14 with TRBJ2-5; D unresolved. Germline CDR1 and CDR2: SGHDN and FVKESK. This CDR3 is 12 amino acids long. V was clipped by 3 bases and J by 4 bases, with 6 bases between them. This CDR3 reads CASSHTPETQYF. The CDR3 nucleotides are TGTGCCAGCAGCCACACGCCAGAGACCCAGTACTTC.

This clonotype was seen only a few times. Here the CDR3 reads CAWTRYQETQYF. CDR3 DNA: TGTGCCTGGACGAGGTACCAAGAGACCCAGTACTTC. The rearrangement uses TRBV30 and TRBJ2-5, with no clear D. The CDR3 contains 12 residues. Trimming removed 4 bases at V and 0 bases at J, with 6 bases between. Germline V CDR1 and CDR2: GTSNPN, SVGIG (reference sequence).

This clonotype showed up just a few times. A read error may account for a junction end that differs from germline. This chain connects TRBV7-7 to TRBJ2-3; a possible D gene is TRBD1 (5 bases). CDR1 is SSHAT, CDR2 FNYEAQ, per germline (reference sequence). The CDR3 has 13 amino acids. The CDR3 bases are TGTGCTAGCAGCTTAGGGGTCTTGGATACGCAGTATTTT. The encoded protein is CASSLGVLDTQYF.

This clonotype has more than one count but fewer than ten. The V call is TRBV7-2, the J call TRBJ2-2; TRBD1 or TRBD2 may be the D gene (6 bases each). Trimming removed 5 bases at V and 2 bases at J, with 15 bases between. This CDR3 is 16 amino acids long. Germline values: CDR1 SGHTA, CDR2 FQGNSA. The CDR3 protein is CASSRGSGGNTGELFF. The CDR3 DNA sequence: TGTGCCAGCAGCCGAGGGTCCGGGGGCAACACCGGGGAGCTGTTTTTT.

The genes are TRBV9 and TRBJ2-2, with a possible D match to TRBD2 (6 bases). The germline V gene encodes CDR1 SGDLS and CDR2 YYNGEE. This CDR3 is built from 16 residues. V was pared by 2 bases and J by 6 bases, with 17 bases between. In DNA form, the CDR3 reads TGTGCCAGCAGCGTTGAGGGGACTCCCGAGGCCGGGGAGCTGTTTTTT. Its protein product is CASSVEGTPEAGELFF.

The chain employs TRBV5-1 and TRBJ1-1, with D possibly matching TRBD1 (5 bases). V was shortened by 5 bases and J by 7 bases, with 12 bases between the two germline ends. The CDR3 length is 12 residues. CDR1 is SGHRS and CDR2 is YFSETQ in the germline V gene. The CDR3, as DNA: TGCGCCAGCAGACGGGACGGCGGTGAAGCTTTCTTT. Amino acid sequence: CASRRDGGEAFF.

The chain joins TRBV19 to TRBJ2-4, with D possibly being TRBD1 (7 bases). The CDR3 runs 17 residues. Germline values: CDR1 LNHDA, CDR2 SQIVND (reference sequence). V lost 5 bases to trimming and J lost 1 base, with 18 bases between them. The CDR3 spells CASSSGGGERAKNIQYF. The DNA for the CDR3 is TGTGCCAGTAGTTCAGGAGGGGGCGAGAGGGCCAAAAACATTCAGTACTTC.

This clonotype has a count of ten or more. The genes are TRBV28 and TRBJ1-5; D is uncertain. V was trimmed by 7 bases and J by 0 bases, leaving 10 bases between them. Germline V gene data show CDR1 as MDHEN and CDR2 as SYDVKM. CDR3 length equals 14 residues. The CDR3 coding sequence is TGTGCCAGCAACTTCGGAGATAGCAATCAGCCCCAGCATTTT. Residues: CASNFGDSNQPQHF.

The chain uses TRBV28 and TRBJ2-6; 9 bases match TRBD1. Germline V gene sequence: CDR1 MDHEN, CDR2 SYDVKM. This CDR3 contains 16 residues. J gave up 0 bases and V 8 bases, and 5 bases lay outside the gene matches. The CDR3 reads CASVGDRDSGANVLTF. In DNA form, the CDR3 reads TGTGCCAGCGTGGGGGACAGGGACTCTGGGGCCAACGTCCTGACTTTC. Variable domain in full (rest from reference TRBV28 and TRBJ2-6): DVKVTQSSRYLVKRTGEKVFLECVQDMDHENMFWYRQDPGLGLRLIYFSYDVKMKEKGDIPEGYSVSREKKERFSLILESASTNQTSMYLCASVGDRDSGANVLTFGAGSRLTVL.

This clonotype was seen repeatedly, ten times or more. J is TRBJ2-7 and V is TRBV7-2, with 10 bases matching TRBD1. The V and J ends lost 2 bases and 2 bases, in that order; junction bases with no gene match: 3. CDR3 length: 15 residues. Germline CDR1 and CDR2: SGHTA and FQGNSA. The DNA of the CDR3 is TGTGCCAGCAGCTTAATAGGACAGGGGGCCTACGAGCAGTACTTC. It specifies CASSLIGQGAYEQYF.

The J gene is TRBJ2-7, the V gene TRBV11-1, with D tentatively TRBD2 (6 bases). This CDR3 is 14 amino acids long. Germline V gene sequence: CDR1 SGHAT, CDR2 FQDESV (reference sequence). The ends were cut back, 5 bases at V and 5 bases at J, with 16 bases in the middle. The CDR3 reads CASSQFRPGDEQYF. The DNA for the CDR3 is TGTGCCAGCAGCCAATTCCGTCCGGGGGACGAGCAGTACTTC. Full variable domain (rest looked up from reference TRBV11-1 and TRBJ2-7): EAEVAQSPRYKITEKSQAVAFWCDPISGHATLYWYRQILGQGPELLVQFQDESVVDDSQLPKDRFSAERLKGVDSTLKIQPAELGDSAMYLCASSQFRPGDEQYFGPGTRLTVT.

CDR3 in DNA: TGTGCCAGTAGTATGGGGGGCCCCGAAGCTTTCTTT. Protein: CASSMGGPEAFF. The V gene is TRBV19, the J gene TRBJ1-1; possibly TRBD1 for D (6 bases). Trimming pared 3 bases from V and 8 bases from J, leaving 10 bases between. Germline V gene data show CDR1 as LNHDA and CDR2 as SQIVND (reference sequence). The CDR3 runs 12 residues.

This clonotype was seen more than once but under ten times. The chain uses TRBV7-2 and TRBJ2-3; 12 bases are a match to TRBD2. The germline V gene encodes CDR1 SGHTA and CDR2 FQGNSA. Trimming took 8 bases from V and 2 from J; bases not matched to a gene: 5. The CDR3 totals 15 residues. The CDR3 nucleotides read TGTGCCAGCCAGGGACTAGCGGGCTTCACAGATACGCAGTATTTT. Its protein is CASQGLAGFTDTQYF.

The sample holds many counts of this clonotype. This chain joins TRBV28 and TRBJ2-7; TRBD1 matches 12 bases. V lost 6 bases to trimming and J lost 5 bases; unmatched junction nucleotides: 2. The CDR3 has 13 amino acids. CDR1 is MDHEN, CDR2 SYDVKM, per germline. The CDR3 sequence: CASRRDRGHEQYF. CDR3 coding DNA: TGTGCCAGCAGACGGGACAGGGGGCACGAGCAGTACTTC.

Notes on this clonotype: This probably arose from a read error, given a far larger clone one base away. Because the CDR3 is missing its conserved closing phenylalanine or tryptophan, this is likely a read error. The CDR3 DNA reads TGTGCCAGCAGAGGGGCGGACTATGGCTACACCCTC. Protein: CASRGADYGYTL. The rearrangement joins TRBV6-5 to TRBJ1-2; D possibly corresponds to TRBD1 (5 bases). The germline V gene encodes CDR1 MNHEY and CDR2 SVGAGI. The germline V and J ends were trimmed by 6 bases and 3 bases, with 8 bases remaining between them. This CDR3 region has 12 residues.

This clonotype was counted at least ten times. The chain carries TRBV7-2 and TRBJ2-5; D call uncertain. Germline V gene sequence: CDR1 SGHTA, CDR2 FQGNSA. The length of the CDR3 is 13 residues. Trimming left V 8 bases short and J 2 bases short, with 12 bases between. The CDR3 spells CASCSPGQETQYF. DNA for the CDR3: TGTGCCAGCTGCTCCCCAGGACAAGAGACCCAGTACTTC.

Many counts were recorded for this clonotype. Germline and junction disagree at one end, which may indicate a read error. The chain recombines TRBV28 with TRBJ2-4; 12 bases are a match to TRBD1. This CDR3 is built from 13 residues. From germline, CDR1 is MDHEN and CDR2 SYDVKM. In nucleotides, the CDR3 is TGTGCCAGCAGTCCGGGACAGGGGGCGCAGGGGGACTTC. Translating it yields CASSPGQGAQGDF.

This clonotype was recorded at least ten times. The CDR3 DNA reads as TGTGCCAGCAGATCCGGGACAGTCTCCTATGGCTACACCTTC. The encoded protein is CASRSGTVSYGYTF. J is TRBJ1-2 and V is TRBV7-3, with 7 positions matching TRBD1. CDR1 is SGHTA, CDR2 FQGTGA, per germline. This CDR3 spans 14 amino acids. The V segment lost 6 bases and the J segment 4 bases; nucleotides outside the gene matches: 8.

Ten or more counts support this clonotype. The gene calls are TRBV3-1 and TRBJ1-6; possible D gene TRBD1, 6 bases. The CDR3 is 14 amino acids. V lost 3 bases and J lost 8, with 11 bases in between. Per the germline V gene, CDR1 is LGHDT and CDR2 is YNNKEL (reference sequence). This CDR3 is CASSHRGSDSPLHF. Here the CDR3 DNA reads TGTGCCAGCAGCCATAGGGGGTCTGATTCACCCCTCCACTTT. Full variable domain (missing parts from reference TRBV3-1 and TRBJ1-6): DTAVSQTPKYLVTQMGNDKSIKCEQNLGHDTMYWYKQDSKKFLKIMFSYNNKELIINETVPNRFSPKSPDKAHLNLHINSLELGDSAVYFCASSHRGSDSPLHFGNGTRLTVT.

The sample holds a few counts of this clonotype. The V and J genes are TRBV6-1 and TRBJ1-6, with TRBD1 matching 7 bases. J lost 2 bases, V lost 8 bases, and 9 bases had no gene match. The CDR3 consists of 16 residues. Germline-derived CDR1 and CDR2 are MNHNS and SASEGT. CDR3 region: CASSGSGGPYNSPLHF. DNA for the CDR3: TGTGCCAGCTCGGGATCAGGGGGACCCTATAATTCACCCCTCCACTTT.

This clonotype was seen many times. The rearrangement joins TRBV11-2 to TRBJ1-2; D may be TRBD1 (5 bases). In germline, CDR1 is SGHAT, CDR2 FQNNGV. This CDR3 spans 16 amino acids. The germline V and J ends were trimmed by 2 bases and 0 bases, with 13 bases remaining between them. Here the CDR3 DNA reads TGTGCCAGCAGCTTACTCCGAGACAGAGCTAACTATGGCTACACCTTC. Translating it yields CASSLLRDRANYGYTF.

The chain links TRBV9 to TRBJ1-2; D might be TRBD1 (6 bases). The CDR3 length is 13 residues. The germline gives CDR1 SGDLS, CDR2 YYNGEE. V was shortened by 2 bases and J by 8 bases, with 13 bases between the two germline ends. In nucleotides, the CDR3 is TGTGCCAGCAGCGTGGGGGCAGGGGTAGGCTACACCTTC. The encoded protein is CASSVGAGVGYTF. Based on the CDR3 plus reference TRBV9 and TRBJ1-2, the full variable domain is DSGVTQTPKHLITATGQRVTLRCSPRSGDLSVYWYQQSLDQGLQFLIQYYNGEERAKGNILERFSAQQFPDLHSELNLSSLELGDSALYFCASSVGAGVGYTFGSGTRLTVV.

Concerning this clonotype: The junction does not match germline at one end; this may be a read error. CDR3 sequence (DNA): TGTGCCAGCAGCCAACCAAGGATACAGCTTCACTTC. Encoded protein: CASSQPRIQLHF. The chain combines TRBV3-1 with TRBJ2-5; D remains unclear. The germline gives CDR1 LGHDT, CDR2 YNNKEL (reference sequence). The CDR3 spans 12 residues.

V gene TRBV7-9 combines with J gene TRBJ2-7, with no clear D. Trimming stripped 7 bases from V and 0 bases from J, with 13 bases between. The CDR3 spans 14 residues. The V gene's germline CDR1 is SEHNR and CDR2 FQNEAQ (reference sequence). Here the CDR3 DNA reads TGTGCCAGCACCCTAACAAGGAGCTCCTACGAGCAGTACTTC. This codes for CASTLTRSSYEQYF. Full variable domain (rest looked up from reference TRBV7-9 and TRBJ2-7): DTGVSQNPRHKITKRGQNVTFRCDPISEHNRLYWYRQTLGQGPEFLTYFQNEAQLEKSRLLSDRFSAERPKGSFSTLEIQRTEQGDSAMYLCASTLTRSSYEQYFGPGTRLTVT.

Concerning this clonotype: At one of its ends the junction is not consistent with the germline gene, which may arise from a read error. CDR3 sequence (DNA): TGCGCCAGCAGCTTGGGCTTAAGGCGGAGCGGCTACGCCTTC. This codes for CASSLGLRRSGYAF. The chain couples TRBV5-1 to TRBJ1-2; D is ambiguous. This CDR3 comprises 14 residues. Germline V CDR1 and CDR2: SGHRS, YFSETQ.

This clonotype was recorded many times. The V and J genes are TRBV28 and TRBJ1-2; weak D call: TRBD1 (5 bases). V was shortened by 6 bases and J by 3 bases, with 14 bases between the two germline ends. Germline-derived CDR1 and CDR2 are MDHEN and SYDVKM. The CDR3 length is 14 residues. CDR3 region: CASRGDLRDYGYTF. CDR3 DNA: TGTGCCAGCAGGGGGGATCTTCGGGACTATGGCTACACCTTC.

At least ten counts were recorded for this clonotype. This sequence joins TRBV6-1 and TRBJ2-5; 7 bases fit TRBD2. Trimming at V came to 7 bases and at J to 1 base, leaving 6 bases not matched to a gene. Germline lookup yields CDR1 MNHNS and CDR2 SASEGT. The CDR3 is 14 residues long. DNA for the CDR3: TGTGCCAGCAAAGGACCGGGGGGCCAAGAGACCCAGTACTTC. It specifies CASKGPGGQETQYF.